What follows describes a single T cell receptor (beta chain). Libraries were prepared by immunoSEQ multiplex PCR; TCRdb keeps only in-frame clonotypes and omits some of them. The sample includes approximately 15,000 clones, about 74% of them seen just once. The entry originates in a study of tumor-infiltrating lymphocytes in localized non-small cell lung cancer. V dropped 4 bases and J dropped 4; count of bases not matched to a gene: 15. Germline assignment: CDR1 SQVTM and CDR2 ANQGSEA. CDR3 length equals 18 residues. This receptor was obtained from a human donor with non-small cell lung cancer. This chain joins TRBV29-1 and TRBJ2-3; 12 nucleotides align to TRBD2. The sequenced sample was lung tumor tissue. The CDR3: CSVVGAWGLAGGADTQYF. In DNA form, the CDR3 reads TGCAGCGTTGTCGGGGCCTGGGGGCTAGCGGGGGGGGCAGATACGCAGTATTTT.